This is a list of T cell receptor beta chains from one sample in a study of CD8 T cells in ankylosing spondylitis. One entry per CDR3 protein, called by TCRdb with MiXCR from the 5' RACE reads. The sample has about 540,000 distinct CDR3 sequences, roughly 12% seen once. Sequenced sample: blood, either unsorted or a sorted T cell fraction (not recorded which). The receptor set was obtained from a male donor with ankylosing spondylitis. Both conserved end residues are part of each CDR3. A D gene is named only where the DNA matches it firmly. Clone size is stated in some rows and not others, as once, few, many or a class when expanded.

NA few TRBJ1-3 TRBV28 CASSPTWTSGNTIYF TGTGCCAGCAGTCCGACCTGGACATCTGGAAACACCATATATTTT
NA NA TRBJ1-1 TRBV7-9 CASSLELTVSEAFF TGTGCCAGCAGCTTAGAGCTGACAGTCTCTGAAGCTTTCTTT
TRBD1 NA TRBJ2-2 TRBV18 CASSQGTGNTGELFF TGTGCCAGCTCACAAGGGACAGGGAACACCGGGGAGCTGTTTTTT
NA NA TRBJ2-1 TRBV10-1 CASSMNPQGYNEQFF TGCGCCAGCAGTATGAACCCCCAGGGGTACAATGAGCAGTTCTTC
NA NA TRBJ1-1 TRBV4-1 CASSQDGAGGTEAFF TGCGCCAGCAGCCAAGATGGGGCCGGGGGAACTGAAGCTTTCTTT
TRBD1 NA TRBJ2-2 TRBV20-1 CSARDRGPNTGELFF TGCAGTGCCAGGGACAGGGGACCTAACACCGGGGAGCTGTTTTTT
TRBD2 NA TRBJ2-3 TRBV7-2 CASSLVGSGGDTQYF TGTGCCAGCAGCTTAGTAGGGAGCGGGGGGGATACGCAGTATTTT
NA NA TRBJ1-4 TRBV7-2 CASSFWGSGNEKLFF TGTGCCAGCAGCTTTTGGGGGTCCGGTAATGAAAAACTGTTTTTT
NA NA TRBJ2-7 TRBV19 CASSMDAKLPNEQYF TGTGCCAGTAGTATGGACGCGAAATTGCCTAACGAGCAGTACTTC
TRBD2 few TRBJ2-3 TRBV5-1 CASSSILAGGRDTQYF TGCGCCAGCAGCTCAATACTAGCGGGAGGGCGCGATACGCAGTATTTT
TRBD2 few TRBJ2-1 TRBV10-1 CASSVTSGGYNEQFF TGCGCCAGCAGCGTTACTAGCGGGGGATACAATGAGCAGTTCTTC
NA NA TRBJ1-1 TRBV15 CATSSDRNTEAFF TGTGCCACCAGCAGCGACAGGAACACTGAAGCTTTCTTT
NA NA TRBJ1-2 TRBV30 CAWSVSVSSNYGYTF TGTGCCTGGAGTGTGTCGGTTTCCTCTAACTATGGCTACACCTTC
TRBD2 few TRBJ2-7 TRBV6-5 CASSYGLAGSYEQYF TGTGCCAGCAGCTACGGACTAGCGGGGAGCTACGAGCAGTACTTC
NA NA TRBJ1-1 TRBV6-1 CASEEGISVLNTEAFF TGTGCCAGCGAAGAAGGAATTTCGGTTCTGAACACTGAAGCTTTCTTT
NA NA TRBJ2-2 TRBV7-6 CASSLDGTGSIGELFF TGTGCCAGCAGCTTAGATGGTACGGGCAGCATCGGGGAGCTGTTTTTT
TRBD1 many TRBJ1-1 TRBV5-6 CASSFNSRTGSAEAFF TGTGCCAGCAGCTTTAATAGCCGGACAGGGAGCGCTGAAGCTTTCTTT